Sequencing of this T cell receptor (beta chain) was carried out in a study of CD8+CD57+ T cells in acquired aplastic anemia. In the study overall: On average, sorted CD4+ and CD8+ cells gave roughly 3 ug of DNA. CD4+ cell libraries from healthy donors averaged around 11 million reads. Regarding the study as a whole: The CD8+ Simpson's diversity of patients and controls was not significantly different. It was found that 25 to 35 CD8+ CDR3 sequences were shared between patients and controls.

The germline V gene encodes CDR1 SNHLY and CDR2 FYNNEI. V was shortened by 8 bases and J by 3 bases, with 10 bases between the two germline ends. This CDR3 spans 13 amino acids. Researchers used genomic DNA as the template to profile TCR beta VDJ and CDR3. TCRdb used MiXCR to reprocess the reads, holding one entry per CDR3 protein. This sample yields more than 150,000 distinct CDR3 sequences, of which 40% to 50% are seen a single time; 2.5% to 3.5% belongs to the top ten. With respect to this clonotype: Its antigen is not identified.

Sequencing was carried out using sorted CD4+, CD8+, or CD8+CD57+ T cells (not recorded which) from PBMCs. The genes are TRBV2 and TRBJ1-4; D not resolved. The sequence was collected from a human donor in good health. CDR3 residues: CASLGWANEKLFF. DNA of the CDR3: TGTGCCAGCCTAGGATGGGCTAATGAAAAACTGTTTTTT.